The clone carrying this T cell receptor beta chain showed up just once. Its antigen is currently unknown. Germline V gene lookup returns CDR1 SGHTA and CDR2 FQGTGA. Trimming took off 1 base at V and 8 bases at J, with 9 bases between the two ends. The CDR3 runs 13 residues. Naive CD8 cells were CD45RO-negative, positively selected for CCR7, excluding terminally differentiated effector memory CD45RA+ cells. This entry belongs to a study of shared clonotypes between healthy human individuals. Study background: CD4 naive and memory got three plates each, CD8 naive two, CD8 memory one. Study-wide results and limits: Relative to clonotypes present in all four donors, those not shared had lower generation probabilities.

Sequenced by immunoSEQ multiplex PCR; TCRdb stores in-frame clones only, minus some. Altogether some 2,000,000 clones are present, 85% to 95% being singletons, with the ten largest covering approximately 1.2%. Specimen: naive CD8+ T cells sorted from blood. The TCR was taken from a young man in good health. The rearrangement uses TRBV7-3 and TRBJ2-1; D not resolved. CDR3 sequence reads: CASSLIGWDEQFF. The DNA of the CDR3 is TGTGCCAGCAGCTTAATAGGGTGGGATGAGCAGTTCTTC.